These 2 T cell receptor beta chains came from one sample sequenced in a study of T cell repertoires in cytomegalovirus infection. MiXCR, applied by TCRdb to the reads, yields one record per CDR3 protein. The sample includes approximately 500,000 distinct CDR3 sequences, more than 15% of them seen just once. Sequenced input: CD8+ T cells from PBMCs. The receptors derive from a human donor in good health (CMV status not recorded). Some clones in this sample may be carry-over from other donors' samples.

V and J are TRBV9 and TRBJ2-5, with D possibly called TRBD1 or TRBD2 (7 bases each). Germline V lookup: CDR1 SGDLS, CDR2 YYNGEE. This CDR3 contains 15 residues. V shed 4 bases and J shed 1 base, with 14 bases lying between them. CDR3 DNA sequence: TGTGCCAGCAGCCCCAGGGGGGGACCCCAAGAGACCCAGTACTTC. This codes for CASSPRGGPQETQYF. Filled out from reference TRBV9 and TRBJ2-5, the complete variable domain reads DSGVTQTPKHLITATGQRVTLRCSPRSGDLSVYWYQQSLDQGLQFLIQYYNGEERAKGNILERFSAQQFPDLHSELNLSSLELGDSALYFCASSPRGGPQETQYFGPGTRLLVL.

The V and J genes are TRBV9 and TRBJ2-1; D remains ambiguous. The V gene's germline CDR1 is SGDLS and CDR2 YYNGEE. The V end lost 4 bases, the J end lost 7 bases, and 15 bases lay between the germline ends. The CDR3 totals 14 residues. This chain's CDR3 is CASSRPNRMNEQFF. The CDR3 nucleotides are TGTGCCAGCAGCCGCCCCAACCGCATGAATGAGCAGTTCTTC.